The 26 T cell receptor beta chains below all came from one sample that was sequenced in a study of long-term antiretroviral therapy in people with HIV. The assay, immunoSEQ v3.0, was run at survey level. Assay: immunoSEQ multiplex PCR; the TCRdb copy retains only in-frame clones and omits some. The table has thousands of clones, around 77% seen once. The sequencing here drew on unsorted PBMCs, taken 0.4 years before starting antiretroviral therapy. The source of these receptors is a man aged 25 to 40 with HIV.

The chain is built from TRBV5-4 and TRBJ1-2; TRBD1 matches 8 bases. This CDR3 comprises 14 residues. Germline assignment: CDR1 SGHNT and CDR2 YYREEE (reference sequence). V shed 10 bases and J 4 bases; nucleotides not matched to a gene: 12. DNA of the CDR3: TGTGCCCACGGCGCAGGGGGCTCTGTCTATGGCTACACCTTC. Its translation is CAHGAGGSVYGYTF.

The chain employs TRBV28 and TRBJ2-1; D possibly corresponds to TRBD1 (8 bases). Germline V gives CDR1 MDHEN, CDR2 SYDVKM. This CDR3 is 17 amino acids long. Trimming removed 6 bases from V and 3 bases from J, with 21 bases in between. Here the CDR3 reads CASRRTGWLADYNEQFF. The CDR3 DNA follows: TGTGCCAGCAGGAGGACAGGGTGGCTAGCGGACTACAATGAGCAGTTCTTC.

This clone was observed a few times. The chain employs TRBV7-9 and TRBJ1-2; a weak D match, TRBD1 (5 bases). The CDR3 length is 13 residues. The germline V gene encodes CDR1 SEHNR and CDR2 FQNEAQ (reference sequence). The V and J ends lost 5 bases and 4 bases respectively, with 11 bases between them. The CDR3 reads CASSGTATYGYTF. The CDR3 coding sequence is TGTGCCAGCAGCGGGACGGCAACCTATGGCTACACCTTC. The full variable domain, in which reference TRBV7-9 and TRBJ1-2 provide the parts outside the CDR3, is DTGVSQNPRHKITKRGQNVTFRCDPISEHNRLYWYRQTLGQGPEFLTYFQNEAQLEKSRLLSDRFSAERPKGSFSTLEIQRTEQGDSAMYLCASSGTATYGYTFGSGTRLTVV.

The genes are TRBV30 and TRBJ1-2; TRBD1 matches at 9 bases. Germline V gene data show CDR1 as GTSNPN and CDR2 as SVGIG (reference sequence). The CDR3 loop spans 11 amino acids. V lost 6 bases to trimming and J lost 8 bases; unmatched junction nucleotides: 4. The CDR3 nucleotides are TGTGCCTGCGACAGGGGGAACGGCTACACCTTC. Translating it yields CACDRGNGYTF. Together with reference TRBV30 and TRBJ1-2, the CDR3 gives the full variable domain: SQTIHQWPATLVQPVGSPLSLECTVEGTSNPNLYWYRQAAGRGLQLLFYSVGIGQISSEVPQNLSASRPQDRQFILSSKKLLLSDSGFYLCACDRGNGYTFGSGTRLTVV.

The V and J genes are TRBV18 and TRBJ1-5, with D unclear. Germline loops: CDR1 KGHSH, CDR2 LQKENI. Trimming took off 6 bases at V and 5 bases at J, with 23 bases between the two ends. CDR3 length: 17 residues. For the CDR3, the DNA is TGTGCCAGCTCGCAACGGTCGGGCGGGGTTGAGCATCAGCCCCAGCATTTT. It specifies CASSQRSGGVEHQPQHF.

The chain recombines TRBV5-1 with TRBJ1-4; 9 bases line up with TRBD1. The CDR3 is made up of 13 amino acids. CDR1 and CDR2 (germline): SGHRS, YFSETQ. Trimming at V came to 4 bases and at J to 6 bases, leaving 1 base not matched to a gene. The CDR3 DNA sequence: TGCGCCAGCAGCGGGACAGGGTATGAAAAACTGTTTTTT. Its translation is CASSGTGYEKLFF.

The CDR3 DNA reads TGTGCCAGCAGTTTGTGGCAGGGTACCGGCGAGCAGTACTTC. Its protein is CASSLWQGTGEQYF. The chain joins TRBV28 to TRBJ2-7, with D possibly being TRBD1 (5 bases). V dropped 3 bases and J dropped 6 bases, with 15 bases sitting between them. Germline CDR1 and CDR2: MDHEN and SYDVKM. The CDR3 sequence is 14 residues long.

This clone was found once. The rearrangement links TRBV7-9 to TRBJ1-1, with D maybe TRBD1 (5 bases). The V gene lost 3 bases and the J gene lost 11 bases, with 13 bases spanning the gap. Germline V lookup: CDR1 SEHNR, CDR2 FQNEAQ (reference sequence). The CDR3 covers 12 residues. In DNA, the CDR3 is TGTGCCAGCAGCTTGGCGGGAAAGGGGGCTTTCTTT. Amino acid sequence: CASSLAGKGAFF.

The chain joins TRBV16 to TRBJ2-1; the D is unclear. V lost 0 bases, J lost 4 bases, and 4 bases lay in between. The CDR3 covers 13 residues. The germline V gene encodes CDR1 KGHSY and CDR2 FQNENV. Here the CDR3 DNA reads TGTGCCAGCAGCCAATCGGGATACAATGAGCAGTTCTTC. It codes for CASSQSGYNEQFF.

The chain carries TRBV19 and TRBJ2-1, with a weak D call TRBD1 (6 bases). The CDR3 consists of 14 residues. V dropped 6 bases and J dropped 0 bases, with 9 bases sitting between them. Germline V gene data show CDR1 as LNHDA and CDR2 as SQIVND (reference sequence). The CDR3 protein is CASSQGSSYNEQFF. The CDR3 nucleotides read TGTGCCAGTAGCCAGGGGAGCTCCTACAATGAGCAGTTCTTC.

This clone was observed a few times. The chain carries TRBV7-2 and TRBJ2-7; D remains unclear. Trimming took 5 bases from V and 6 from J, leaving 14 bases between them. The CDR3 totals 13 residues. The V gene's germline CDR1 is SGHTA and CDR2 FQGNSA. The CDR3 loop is CASSGARMSEQYF. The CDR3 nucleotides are TGTGCCAGCAGCGGTGCCAGGATGAGCGAGCAGTACTTC.

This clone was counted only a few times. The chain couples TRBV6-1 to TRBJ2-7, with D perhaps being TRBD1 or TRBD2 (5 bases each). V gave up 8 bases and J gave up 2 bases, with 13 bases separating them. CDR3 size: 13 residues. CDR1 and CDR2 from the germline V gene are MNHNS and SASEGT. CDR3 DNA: TGTGCCAGCGGCAACACGGGACCCTACGAGCAGTACTTC. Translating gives CASGNTGPYEQYF.

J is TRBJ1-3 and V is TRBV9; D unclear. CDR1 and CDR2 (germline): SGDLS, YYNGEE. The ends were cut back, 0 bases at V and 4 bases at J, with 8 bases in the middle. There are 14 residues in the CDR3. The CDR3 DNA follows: TGTGCCAGCAGCGTAGACGGAGCCGGAAACACCATATATTTT. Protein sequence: CASSVDGAGNTIYF.

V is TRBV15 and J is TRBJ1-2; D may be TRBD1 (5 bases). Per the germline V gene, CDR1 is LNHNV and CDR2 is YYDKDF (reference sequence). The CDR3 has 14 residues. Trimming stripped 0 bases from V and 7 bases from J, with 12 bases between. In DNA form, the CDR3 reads TGTGCCACCAGCAGAGATGGGGGTAGAGGTGGCTACACCTTC. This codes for CATSRDGGRGGYTF.

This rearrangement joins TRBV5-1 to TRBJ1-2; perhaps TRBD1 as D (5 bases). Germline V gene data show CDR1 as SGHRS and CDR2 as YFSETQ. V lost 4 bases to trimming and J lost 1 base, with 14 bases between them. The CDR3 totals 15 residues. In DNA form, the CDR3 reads TGCGCCAGCAGCATGTCCAGGGAGCTTAACTATGGCTACACCTTC. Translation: CASSMSRELNYGYTF.

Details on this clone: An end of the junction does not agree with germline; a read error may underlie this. The chain's CDR3 is CATGGLKIYGYTF. CDR3 in DNA: TGCGCTACGGGCGGCCTAAAAATCTATGGCTACACCTTC. This chain joins TRBV28 and TRBJ1-2; D not certain. Germline assignment: CDR1 MDHEN and CDR2 SYDVKM. CDR3 length: 13 residues.

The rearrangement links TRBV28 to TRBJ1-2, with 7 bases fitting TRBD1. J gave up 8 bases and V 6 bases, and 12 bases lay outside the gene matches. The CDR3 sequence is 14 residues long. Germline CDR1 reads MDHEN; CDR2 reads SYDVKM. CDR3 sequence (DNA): TGTGCCAGCAGCCCCACAGGGGCGCTATGGGGCTACACCTTC. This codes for CASSPTGALWGYTF.

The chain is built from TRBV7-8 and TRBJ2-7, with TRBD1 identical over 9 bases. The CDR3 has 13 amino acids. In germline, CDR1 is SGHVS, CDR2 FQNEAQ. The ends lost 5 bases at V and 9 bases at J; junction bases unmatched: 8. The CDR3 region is CASSQDRGQRQYF. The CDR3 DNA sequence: TGTGCCAGCAGCCAGGACAGGGGCCAAAGGCAGTACTTC.

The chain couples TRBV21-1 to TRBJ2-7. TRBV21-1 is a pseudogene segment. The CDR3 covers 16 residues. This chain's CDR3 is CASSESGEDSSYEQYF. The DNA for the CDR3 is TGTGCCAGCAGCGAGTCCGGGGAAGACAGCTCCTACGAGCAGTACTTC.

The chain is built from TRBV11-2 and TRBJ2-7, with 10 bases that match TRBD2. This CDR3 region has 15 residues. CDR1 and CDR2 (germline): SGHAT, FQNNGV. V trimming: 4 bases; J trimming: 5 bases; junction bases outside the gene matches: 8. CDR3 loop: CASSSRGLARDEQYF. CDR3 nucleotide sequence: TGTGCCAGCAGCTCTAGGGGACTAGCGCGGGACGAGCAGTACTTC.

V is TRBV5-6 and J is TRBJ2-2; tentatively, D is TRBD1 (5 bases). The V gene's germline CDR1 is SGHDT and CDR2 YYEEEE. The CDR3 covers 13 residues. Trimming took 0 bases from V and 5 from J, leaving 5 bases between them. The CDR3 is CASSLAGTGELFF. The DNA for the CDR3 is TGTGCCAGCAGCTTGGCAGGGACCGGGGAGCTGTTTTTT.

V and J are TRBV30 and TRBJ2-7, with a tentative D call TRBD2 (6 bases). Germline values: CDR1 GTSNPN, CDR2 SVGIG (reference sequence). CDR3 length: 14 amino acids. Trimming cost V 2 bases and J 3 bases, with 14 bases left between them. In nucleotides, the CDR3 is TGTGCCTGGAGTTTCGGCGGGGTGTTCTACGAGCAGTACTTC. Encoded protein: CAWSFGGVFYEQYF.

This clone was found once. Here the CDR3 reads CASSLSPGESYTEAFF. In DNA form, the CDR3 reads TGTGCCAGCAGCCTCTCTCCGGGGGAGAGTTACACTGAAGCTTTCTTT. The chain uses TRBV9 and TRBJ1-1; the D gene is possibly TRBD1 (5 bases). With 4 bases removed from V and 3 bases from J, the gap between germline ends came to 19 bases. Germline V gene lookup returns CDR1 SGDLS and CDR2 YYNGEE. This CDR3 has 16 residues.

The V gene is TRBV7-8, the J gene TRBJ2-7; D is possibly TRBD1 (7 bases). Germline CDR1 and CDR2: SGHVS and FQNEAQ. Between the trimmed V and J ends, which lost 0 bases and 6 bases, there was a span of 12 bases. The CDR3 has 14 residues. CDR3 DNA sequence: TGTGCCAGCAGCTTAGCTGGAGGGGGCCGCGAGCAGTACTTC. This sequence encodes CASSLAGGGREQYF.

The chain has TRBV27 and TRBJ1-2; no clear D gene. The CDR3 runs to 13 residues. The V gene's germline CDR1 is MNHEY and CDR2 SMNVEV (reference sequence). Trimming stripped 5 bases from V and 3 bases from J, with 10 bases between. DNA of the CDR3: TGTGCCAGCAGTCCCCAGGTGCACTATGGCTACACCTTC. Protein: CASSPQVHYGYTF.

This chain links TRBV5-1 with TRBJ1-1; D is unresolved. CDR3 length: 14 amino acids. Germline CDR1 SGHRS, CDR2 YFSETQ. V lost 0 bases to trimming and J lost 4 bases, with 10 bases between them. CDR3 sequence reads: CASSLEGRGTEAFF. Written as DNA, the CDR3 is TGCGCCAGCAGCTTGGAAGGGAGAGGCACTGAAGCTTTCTTT. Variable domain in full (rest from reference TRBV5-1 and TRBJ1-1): KAGVTQTPRYLIKTRGQQVTLSCSPISGHRSVSWYQQTPGQGLQFLFEYFSETQRNKGNFPGRFSGRQFSNSRSEMNVSTLELGDSALYLCASSLEGRGTEAFFGQGTRLTVV.